This T cell receptor beta chain was obtained from a study of shared T cell receptors in the human thymus. This CDR3 is 18 amino acids long. V dropped 2 bases and J dropped 1 base, with 19 bases sitting between them. CDR1 and CDR2 from the germline V gene are LNHNV and YYDKDF (reference sequence). TCRdb's copy holds only in-frame clones and misses some; the assay was immunoSEQ multiplex PCR. The sample shows over 350,000 clones, 95% of them seen only once. The chain uses TRBV15 and TRBJ2-3, with no clear D. The TCR comes from a human donor. Source material: thymocytes. In DNA, the CDR3 is TGTGCCACCAGCAGACAAACCCCGCCCCCCCCGGGCACAGATACGCAGTATTTT. Its protein product is CATSRQTPPPPGTDTQYF.